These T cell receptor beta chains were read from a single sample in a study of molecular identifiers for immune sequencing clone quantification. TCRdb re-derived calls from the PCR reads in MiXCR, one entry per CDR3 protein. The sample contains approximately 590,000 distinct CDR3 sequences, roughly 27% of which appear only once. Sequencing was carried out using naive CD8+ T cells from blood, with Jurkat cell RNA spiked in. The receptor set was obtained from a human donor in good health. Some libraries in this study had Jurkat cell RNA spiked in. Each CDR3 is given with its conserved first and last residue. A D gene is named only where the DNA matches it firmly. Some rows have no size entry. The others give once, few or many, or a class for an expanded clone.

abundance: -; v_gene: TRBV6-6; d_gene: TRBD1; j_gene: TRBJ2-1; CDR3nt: TGTGCCAGCAGTCAACCGGACAGGGGAGTCGGTGAGCAGTTCTTC; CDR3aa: CASSQPDRGVGEQFF
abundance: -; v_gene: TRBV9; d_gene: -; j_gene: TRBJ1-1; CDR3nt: TGTGCCAGCAGCGTGGAGAACACTGAACCTTTCTTT; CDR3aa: CASSVENTEPFF
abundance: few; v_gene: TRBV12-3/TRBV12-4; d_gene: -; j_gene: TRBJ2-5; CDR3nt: TGTGCCAGCAGTTTGTCAGGGAAAGAGACCCAGTACTTC; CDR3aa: CASSLSGKETQYF
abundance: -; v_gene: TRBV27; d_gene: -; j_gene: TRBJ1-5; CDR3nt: TGTGCCAGCAGTGCTACACCCGGGACGGGGGTTTTTGGCAATCAGCCCCAGCATTTT; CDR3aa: CASSATPGTGVFGNQPQHF
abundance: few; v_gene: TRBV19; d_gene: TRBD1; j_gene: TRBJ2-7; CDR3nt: TGTGCCAGTAGTATCTTCGGGACAGGGCCCTACGAGCAGTACTTC; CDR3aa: CASSIFGTGPYEQYF
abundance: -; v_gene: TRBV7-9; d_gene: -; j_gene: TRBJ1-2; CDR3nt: TGTGCCAGCAGCTTAAACCCAACTAACTATGGCTACACCTTC; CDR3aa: CASSLNPTNYGYTF
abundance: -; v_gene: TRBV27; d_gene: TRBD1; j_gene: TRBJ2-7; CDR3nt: TGTGCCAGCAGTTCGGGACAGGTCTCCCACGAGCAGTACTTC; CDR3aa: CASSSGQVSHEQYF
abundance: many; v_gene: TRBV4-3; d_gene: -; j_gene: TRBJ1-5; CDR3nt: TGCGCCAGCAGCCCTGGGGCAGGATACAATCAGCCCCAGCATTTT; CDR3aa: CASSPGAGYNQPQHF
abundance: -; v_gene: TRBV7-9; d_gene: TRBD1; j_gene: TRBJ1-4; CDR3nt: TGTGCCAACAGCCTAGACAGGGAAAATGAAAAACTGTTTTTT; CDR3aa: CANSLDRENEKLFF
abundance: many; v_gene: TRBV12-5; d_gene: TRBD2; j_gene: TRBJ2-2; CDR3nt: TGTGCTAGTGGTTTAGATGAGGGACTAGCGGGTTTCGGGGAGCTGTTTTTT; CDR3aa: CASGLDEGLAGFGELFF
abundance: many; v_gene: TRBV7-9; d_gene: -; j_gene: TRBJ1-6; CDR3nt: TGTGCCAGCAGCTTAGATTCCTCACCCCTCCACTTT; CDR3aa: CASSLDSSPLHF
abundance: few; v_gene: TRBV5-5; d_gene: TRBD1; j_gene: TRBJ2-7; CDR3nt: TGTGCCAGCAGCTTGGACAGGGGGTTTGTAAACGAGCAGTACTTC; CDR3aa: CASSLDRGFVNEQYF
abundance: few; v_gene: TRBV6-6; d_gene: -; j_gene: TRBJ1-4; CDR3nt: TGTGCCACCTGGGAGGCAACTAATGAAAAACTGTTTTTT; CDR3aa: CATWEATNEKLFF
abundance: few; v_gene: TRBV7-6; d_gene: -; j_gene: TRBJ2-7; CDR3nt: TGTGCCAGCAGCTTAGCCGGGGCCGGCTACGAGCAGTACTTC; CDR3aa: CASSLAGAGYEQYF
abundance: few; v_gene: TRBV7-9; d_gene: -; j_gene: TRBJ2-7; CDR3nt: TGTGCCAGCAGAGACAAAACTAGCTACGAGCAGTACTTC; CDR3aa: CASRDKTSYEQYF
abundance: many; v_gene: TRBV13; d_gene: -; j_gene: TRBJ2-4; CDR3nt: TGTGCCAGCAGCCCGACGCAGGGTCCCAAAAACATTCAGTACTTC; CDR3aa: CASSPTQGPKNIQYF
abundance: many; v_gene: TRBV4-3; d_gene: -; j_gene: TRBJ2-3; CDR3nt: TGCGCCAGCAGCCAAGATGGCGCGGGGGCTGGCACAGATACGCAGTATTTT; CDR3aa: CASSQDGAGAGTDTQYF
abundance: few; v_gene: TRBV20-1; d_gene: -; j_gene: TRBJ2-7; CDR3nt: TGCAGTGCCACATTAGGTATTCTGAACGAGCAGTACTTC; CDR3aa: CSATLGILNEQYF
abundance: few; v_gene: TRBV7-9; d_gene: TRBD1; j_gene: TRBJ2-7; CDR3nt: TGTGCCAGCAGCCGTACGACAGGGATCGATACCTACGAGCAGTACTTC; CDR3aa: CASSRTTGIDTYEQYF
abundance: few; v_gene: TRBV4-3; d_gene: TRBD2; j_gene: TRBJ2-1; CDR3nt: TGCGCCAGCAGCCAAGACAGACTAGCGGGAGATAATGAGCAGTTCTTC; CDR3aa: CASSQDRLAGDNEQFF
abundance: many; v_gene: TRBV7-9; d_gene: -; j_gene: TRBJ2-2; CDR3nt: TGTGCCAGCACCCGGGACGGTACGAACACCGGGGAGCTGTTTTTT; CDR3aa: CASTRDGTNTGELFF
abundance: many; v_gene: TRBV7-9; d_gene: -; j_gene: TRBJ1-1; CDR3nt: TGTGCCAGCAGCTCCGGAGGAGCCCTGGAAGCTTTCTTT; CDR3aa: CASSSGGALEAFF
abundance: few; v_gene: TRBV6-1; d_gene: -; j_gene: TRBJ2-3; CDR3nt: TGTGCCAGCAGTCTACAGGCGGGGTTCGCTAGTTGGGATACGCGGTATTTT; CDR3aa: CASSLQAGFASWDTRYF
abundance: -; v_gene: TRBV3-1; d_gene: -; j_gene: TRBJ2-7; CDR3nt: TGTGCCAGCAGCCAAGTCAGGGCTGGGGAGCAGTACTTC; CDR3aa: CASSQVRAGEQYF
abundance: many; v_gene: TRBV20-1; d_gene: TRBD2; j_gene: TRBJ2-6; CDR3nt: TGCAGTGCTAGATTCGGACTAGCGGGAGCTGGGGCCAACGTCCTGACTTTC; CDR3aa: CSARFGLAGAGANVLTF
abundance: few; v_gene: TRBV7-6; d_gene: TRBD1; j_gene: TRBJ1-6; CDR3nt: TGTGCCAGCAGCTACGGGACAGGGGGCTATAATTCACCCCTCCACTTT; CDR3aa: CASSYGTGGYNSPLHF
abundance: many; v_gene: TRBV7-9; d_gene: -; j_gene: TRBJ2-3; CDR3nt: TGTGCCAGCAGCTTATCCTTCTCAGATACGCAGTATTTT; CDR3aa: CASSLSFSDTQYF
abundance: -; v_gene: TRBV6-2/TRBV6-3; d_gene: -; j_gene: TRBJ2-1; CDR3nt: TGTGCCAGCAGTTACGGGCCGGCCCTCAACAATGAGCAGTTCTTC; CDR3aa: CASSYGPALNNEQFF
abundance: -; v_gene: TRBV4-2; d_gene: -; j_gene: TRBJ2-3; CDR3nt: TGTGCCAGCAGCCCTCACAGGGCTGGCACAGATACGCAGTATTTT; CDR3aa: CASSPHRAGTDTQYF
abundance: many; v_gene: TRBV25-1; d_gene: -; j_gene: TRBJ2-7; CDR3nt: TGTGCCAGCAGTGACAAATCGCCCCAAGGGAAACGGCAGTACTTC; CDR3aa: CASSDKSPQGKRQYF
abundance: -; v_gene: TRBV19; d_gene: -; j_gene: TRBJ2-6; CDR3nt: TGTGCCAGTAGTATATGGGGTGGCAGGGAGTCTGGGGCCAACGTCCTGACTTTC; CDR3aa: CASSIWGGRESGANVLTF
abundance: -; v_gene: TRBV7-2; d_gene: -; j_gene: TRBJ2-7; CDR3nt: TGTGCCAGCAGCTTAGACGGGGGTCCCTACTCCTACGAGCAGTACTTC; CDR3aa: CASSLDGGPYSYEQYF
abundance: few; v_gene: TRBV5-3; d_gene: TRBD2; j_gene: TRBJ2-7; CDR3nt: TGTGCCAGCAGCTTTAGCGGGGTCTCCGAGCAGTACTTC; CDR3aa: CASSFSGVSEQYF
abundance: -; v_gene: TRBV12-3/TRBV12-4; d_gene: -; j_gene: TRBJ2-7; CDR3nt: TGTGCCAGCAGAGGGGGAAACTACGAGCAGTACTTC; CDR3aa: CASRGGNYEQYF
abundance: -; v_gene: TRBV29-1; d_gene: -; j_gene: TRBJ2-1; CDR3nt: TGCAGCGTTGAAGGGCGAGTAAGAGACGATGAGCAGTTCTTC; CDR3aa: CSVEGRVRDDEQFF
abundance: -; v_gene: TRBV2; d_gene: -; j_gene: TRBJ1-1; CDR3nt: TGTGCCAGCAGTGATCCAGGGGCCCAGAACACTGAAGCTTTCTTT; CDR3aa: CASSDPGAQNTEAFF
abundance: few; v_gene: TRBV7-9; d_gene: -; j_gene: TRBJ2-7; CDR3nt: TGTGCCAGCAGCCCCGGGGGGCGCGTCTACGAGCAGTACTTC; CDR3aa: CASSPGGRVYEQYF
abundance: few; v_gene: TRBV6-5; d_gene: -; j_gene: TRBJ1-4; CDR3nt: TGTGCCAGCAGGTGGAACAGCGGGACTAATGAAAAACTGTTTTTT; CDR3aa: CASRWNSGTNEKLFF
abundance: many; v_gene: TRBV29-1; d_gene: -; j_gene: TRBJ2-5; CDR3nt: TGCAGCGTTGAAGAACCGGGGGCAGAGACCCAGTACTTC; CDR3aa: CSVEEPGAETQYF
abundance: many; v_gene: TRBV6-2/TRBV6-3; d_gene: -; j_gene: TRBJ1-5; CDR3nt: TGTGCCAGCAGTCCTCGTGGGGCAGGCGATCAGCCCCAGCATTTT; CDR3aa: CASSPRGAGDQPQHF
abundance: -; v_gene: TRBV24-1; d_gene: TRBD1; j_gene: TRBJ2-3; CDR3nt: TGTGCCACCAGTGATGGGACAGGGGCAGATACGCAGTATTTT; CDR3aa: CATSDGTGADTQYF
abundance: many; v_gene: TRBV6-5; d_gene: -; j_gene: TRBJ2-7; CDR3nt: TGTGCCAGCAGTTACAGATTCGAGCAGTACTTC; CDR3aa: CASSYRFEQYF
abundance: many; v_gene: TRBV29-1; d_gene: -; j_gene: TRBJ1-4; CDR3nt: TGCAGCGTTGAGGCAGGGTTAGAAGAAAAACTGTTTTTT; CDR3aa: CSVEAGLEEKLFF
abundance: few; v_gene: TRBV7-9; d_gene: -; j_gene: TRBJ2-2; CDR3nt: TGTGCCAGCAGCTTACCGGGGACGAACACCGGGGAGCTGTTTTTT; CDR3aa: CASSLPGTNTGELFF
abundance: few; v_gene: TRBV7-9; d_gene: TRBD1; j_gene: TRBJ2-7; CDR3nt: TGTGCCAGCAGCGGACAGGGAATCCCCTACGAGCAGTACTTC; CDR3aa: CASSGQGIPYEQYF
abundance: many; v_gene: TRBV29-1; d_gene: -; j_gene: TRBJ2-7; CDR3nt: TGCAGCGTTGCAACAGGGATGGGTTACGAGCAGTACTTC; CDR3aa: CSVATGMGYEQYF
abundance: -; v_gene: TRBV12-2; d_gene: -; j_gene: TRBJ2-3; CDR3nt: TGTGCAAGTCGCTTAGCGCGTAAGCGGGAGTCCGGCACAGATACGCAGTATTTT; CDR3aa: CASRLARKRESGTDTQYF
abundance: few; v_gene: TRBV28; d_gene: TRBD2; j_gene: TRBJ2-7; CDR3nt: TGTGCCAGCAGTCCCCGAAGCGGGACTAACTCCTACGAGCAGTACTTC; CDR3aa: CASSPRSGTNSYEQYF
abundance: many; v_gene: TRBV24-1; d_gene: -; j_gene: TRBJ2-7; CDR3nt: TGTGCCACCAGTGATAGTGGAAACTCCTACGAGCAGTACTTC; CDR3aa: CATSDSGNSYEQYF
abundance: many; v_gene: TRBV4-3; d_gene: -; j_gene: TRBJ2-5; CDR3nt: TGCGCCAGCAGCCAAGATAGAACAGGCCTTGGGGAGACCCAGTACTTC; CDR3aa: CASSQDRTGLGETQYF
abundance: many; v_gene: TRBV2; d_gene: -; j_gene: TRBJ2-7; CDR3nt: TGTGCCGTAAGGAGTACGCCAGGCACCAAGCCCTACGAGCAGTACTTC; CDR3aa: CAVRSTPGTKPYEQYF
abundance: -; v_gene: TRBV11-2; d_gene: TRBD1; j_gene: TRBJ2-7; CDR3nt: TGTGCCAGCAGCTTCAACAGGGGTTACGAGCAGTACTTC; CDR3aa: CASSFNRGYEQYF
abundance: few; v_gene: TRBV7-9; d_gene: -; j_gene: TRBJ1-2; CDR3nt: TGTGCCAGCAGCTTACTACCCTTAAACAGGAGCTATGGCTACACCTTC; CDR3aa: CASSLLPLNRSYGYTF